The rows below give T cell receptor beta chains drawn from one sample of a study of blood T cell repertoires in COVID-19. The repertoire was sequenced with immunoSEQ multiplex PCR; TCRdb's copy has only in-frame clones and lacks some. The table has around 140,000 clones, over 70% seen once. The material sequenced was peripheral blood. Receptors were obtained from a man in his sixties with active or convalescent COVID-19. Each CDR3 is given with its conserved first and last residue. D genes are given only for firm matches. Clone size is stated in some rows and not others, as once, few, many or a class when expanded.

>14|TRBJ1-3|NA|TRBV18|NA
TGTGCCAGCTCACCAGCGGGGAACGGAAACACCATATATTTT
CASSPAGNGNTIYF
>13|TRBJ2-5|once|TRBV19|TRBD1
TGTGCCAGTAGTCCCGACAGGGCTGGGACCCAGTACTTC
CASSPDRAGTQYF
>16|TRBJ2-2|NA|TRBV28|TRBD2
TGTGCCAGCAGTCTGAGGACTAGCGGGCACACCGGGGAGCTGTTTTTT
CASSLRTSGHTGELFF
>15|TRBJ2-5|NA|TRBV7-9|TRBD1
TGTGCCAGCAGCTTACGGACAGGAGGTATTGAGACCCAGTACTTC
CASSLRTGGIETQYF
>12|TRBJ2-5|NA|TRBV19|NA
TGTGCCAGTAGCGGGACTGTGGAGACCCAGTACTTC
CASSGTVETQYF
>13|TRBJ1-4|NA|TRBV6-6|NA
TGTGCCGGACGCCGGGGGTCTAGTGAAAAACTGTTTTTT
CAGRRGSSEKLFF
>13|TRBJ1-6|NA|TRBV10-3|NA
TGTGCCATCAGTGAAGCAGGGGCTTCACCCCTCCACTTT
CAISEAGASPLHF
>16|TRBJ1-4|NA|TRBV4-1|TRBD1
TGCGCCAGCAGCCAAGGAGACGGACAGGGGAATGAAAAACTGTTTTTT
CASSQGDGQGNEKLFF
>15|TRBJ2-3|NA|TRBV3-1/TRBV3-2|NA
TGTGCCAGCAGAAGGAACACGCCCCAGGGAGATACGCAGTATTTT
CASRRNTPQGDTQYF
>15|TRBJ1-4|NA|TRBV7-9|NA
TGTGCCAGCAGCTTACCGGGACACACTAATGAAAAACTGTTTTTT
CASSLPGHTNEKLFF
>14|TRBJ2-7|NA|TRBV7-2|TRBD2
TGTGCCAGCAGCTTACGCGGGGAGGGCGACGAGCAGTACTTC
CASSLRGEGDEQYF
>15|TRBJ2-1|NA|TRBV28|TRBD2
TGTGCCAGCATAAGAGGACTAGCGGGAAACAATGAGCAGTTCTTC
CASIRGLAGNNEQFF
>16|TRBJ2-1|NA|TRBV3-1/TRBV3-2|NA
TGTGCCAGCAGCCGTAATCCTTTACGCCTAGATAATGAGCAGTTCTTC
CASSRNPLRLDNEQFF
>11|TRBJ2-7|NA|TRBV27|NA
TGTGCCAGCAGTTTCACAGACGAGCAGTACTTC
CASSFTDEQYF
>18|TRBJ2-7|NA|TRBV6-2/TRBV6-3|TRBD2
TGTGCCAGCAGTTACTACCCCGGGCTAGCGGGGCCCCCCTACGAGCAGTACTTC
CASSYYPGLAGPPYEQYF